Listed here are 24 T cell receptor beta chains from one sample, sequenced in a study of T cells in Graves' hyperthyroidism and ophthalmopathy. Regions amplified from RNA transcripts were the TCR beta CDR3 regions. A first-round RT-PCR of the TCR CDR3 used the HTBI primer set. Each CDR3 protein gets one entry after TCRdb re-called the multiplex PCR reads with MiXCR. This table holds about 300,000 distinct CDR3 sequences, roughly a fifth found once. The material sequenced was blood. The receptors here all came from a man in his fifties or sixties with Graves' ophthalmopathy.

Only a few counts were recorded for this clonotype. V and J are TRBV7-9 and TRBJ1-6; 7 bases are shared with TRBD1. Trimming took 1 base from V and 5 from J; bases not matched to a gene: 2. Germline-derived CDR1 and CDR2 are SEHNR and FQNEAQ (reference sequence). The CDR3 has 15 residues. The CDR3 DNA is TGTGCCAGCAGCTTAGGGACAGGAGATAATTCACCCCTCCACTTT. Translating it yields CASSLGTGDNSPLHF.

This clonotype was observed at least ten times. J is TRBJ2-7 and V is TRBV3-1; the match to TRBD1 covers 7 bases. This CDR3 has 14 amino acids. Germline V gene data show CDR1 as LGHDT and CDR2 as YNNKEL (reference sequence). Germline trimming cut 3 bases from V and 0 bases from J; bases unmatched to any gene: 2. CDR3 in amino acids: CASSQTGNSYEQYF. The CDR3 DNA is TGTGCCAGCAGCCAGACAGGGAACTCCTACGAGCAGTACTTC.

V is TRBV20-1 and J is TRBJ2-3, with D possibly being TRBD1 or TRBD2 (5 bases each). Trimming took off 1 base at V and 4 bases at J, with 9 bases between the two ends. This CDR3 region has 13 residues. Germline CDR1 and CDR2: DFQATT and SNEGSKA (reference sequence). The CDR3 loop reads CSARGGSSDTQYF. CDR3 bases: TGCAGTGCTAGAGGGGGGAGTTCAGATACGCAGTATTTT.

The chain links TRBV5-4 to TRBJ2-1, with 8 positions matching TRBD1. The V segment lost 4 bases and the J segment 6 bases; nucleotides outside the gene matches: 6. Looked up from germline, CDR1 is SGHNT and CDR2 is YYREEE (reference sequence). The CDR3 loop spans 14 amino acids. The CDR3 DNA sequence: TGTGCCAGCAGCCCCCGACAGGGGTTCAATGAGCAGTTCTTC. Its translation is CASSPRQGFNEQFF.

This clonotype showed up just a few times. The chain combines TRBV2 with TRBJ2-7; possible D gene TRBD1, 6 bases. CDR3 length: 15 amino acids. CDR1 and CDR2 (germline): SNHLY, FYNNEI. V lost 6 bases and J 2 bases, leaving 17 bases between the germline ends. CDR3 region: CASSVPLGDTYEQYF. In nucleotides, the CDR3 is TGTGCCAGCAGCGTACCTCTCGGGGACACCTACGAGCAGTACTTC.

The chain links TRBV29-1 to TRBJ2-2; D ambiguous. The V gene lost 2 bases and the J gene lost 4 bases, with 14 bases spanning the gap. The V gene's germline CDR1 is SQVTM and CDR2 ANQGSEA. This CDR3 spans 15 amino acids. In nucleotides, the CDR3 is TGCAGCGTTGAATCAGAGCATAGGTCCACCGGGGAGCTGTTTTTT. Translation gives CSVESEHRSTGELFF.

This CDR3 is CATDRMSGELFF. Here the CDR3 DNA reads TGTGCCACGGACAGAATGAGCGGGGAGCTGTTTTTT. The rearrangement links TRBV28 to TRBJ2-2, with D possibly matching TRBD1 (6 bases). V was clipped by 10 bases and J by 7 bases, with 13 bases between them. The CDR3 runs 12 residues. Germline CDR1 MDHEN, CDR2 SYDVKM.

Ten or more counts support this clonotype. The rearrangement uses TRBV5-1 and TRBJ2-7; 7 bases map to TRBD2. Germline CDR1 is SGHRS and CDR2 is YFSETQ. J was trimmed by 2 bases and V by 0 bases; bases with no gene match: 2. CDR3 length: 14 residues. The CDR3 DNA is TGCGCCAGCAGCTTGGTTGCGGGGGCCTACGAGCAGTACTTC. Protein product: CASSLVAGAYEQYF.

A note on this clonotype: A read error may be the cause here, since a much bigger clone is one base away. The rearrangement joins TRBV7-2 to TRBJ2-3; 8 bases are shared with TRBD1. Germline V gene lookup returns CDR1 SGHTA and CDR2 FQGNSA. This CDR3 contains 16 residues. In DNA, the CDR3 is TGTGCCAGCAGCTTTACGAGGACAGGGAACACAGATACGCAGTGTTTT. Translating it yields CASSFTRTGNTDTQCF.

This clonotype was detected a few times. The chain has TRBV20-1 and TRBJ1-2; D call uncertain. V was shortened by 0 bases and J by 4 bases, with 12 bases between the two germline ends. From germline, CDR1 is DFQATT and CDR2 SNEGSKA (reference sequence). The CDR3 spans 14 residues. Here the CDR3 DNA reads TGCAGTGCTAGAGATCAGTTGGGAGGCTATGGCTACACCTTC. Residues: CSARDQLGGYGYTF.

The rearrangement joins TRBV28 to TRBJ2-3, with TRBD1 matching over 8 bases. The CDR3 totals 13 residues. The ends lost 7 bases at V and 4 bases at J; junction bases unmatched: 4. The V gene's germline CDR1 is MDHEN and CDR2 SYDVKM. The CDR3 spells CASTDRVADTQYF. In DNA form, the CDR3 reads TGTGCCAGCACGGACAGGGTGGCAGATACGCAGTATTTT.

Only a few counts were recorded for this clonotype. This chain joins TRBV20-1 and TRBJ2-7; unclear D gene. Germline lookup yields CDR1 DFQATT and CDR2 SNEGSKA (reference sequence). CDR3 length: 12 amino acids. V gave up 3 bases and J gave up 3 bases, with 9 bases separating them. The CDR3 DNA is TGCAGTGCTAGTCCCGGCCGCTACGAGCAGTACTTC. Translating it yields CSASPGRYEQYF.

This clonotype was counted at least ten times. V usage is TRBV12-3 or TRBV12-4 and J usage is TRBJ2-7; 9 positions match TRBD1. The CDR3 is 15 residues long. Trimming took 2 bases from V and 1 from J; bases not matched to a gene: 3. The CDR3 coding sequence is TGTGCCAGCAGTTTACTGGACAGGGGTTCCTACGAGCAGTACTTC. It translates to CASSLLDRGSYEQYF.

The J gene is TRBJ2-2, the V gene TRBV28; tentative D call: TRBD1 (6 bases). Germline CDR1 and CDR2: MDHEN and SYDVKM. The CDR3 covers 18 residues. V was cut by 4 bases and J by 2 bases, with 20 bases left in between. CDR3 residues: CASSSPRRDRINTGELFF. The CDR3 region has the DNA TGTGCCAGCAGTTCTCCCCGACGCGACAGGATCAACACCGGGGAGCTGTTTTTT.

The chain joins TRBV19 to TRBJ2-1; 11 nucleotides line up with TRBD1. Per the germline V gene, CDR1 is LNHDA and CDR2 is SQIVND (reference sequence). J lost 6 bases, V lost 4 bases, and 8 bases had no gene match. The CDR3 spans 16 residues. CDR3 coding DNA: TGTGCCAGTAGTACCTACCGGGACAGGGGGATCAATGAGCAGTTCTTC. Its protein product is CASSTYRDRGINEQFF.

This clonotype has ten or more counts. This chain connects TRBV27 to TRBJ2-7; TRBD1 matches at 11 bases. V dropped 6 bases and J dropped 4; count of bases not matched to a gene: 5. The V gene's germline CDR1 is MNHEY and CDR2 SMNVEV (reference sequence). The CDR3 consists of 14 residues. The CDR3 reads CASRPGQGAYEQYF. DNA of the CDR3: TGTGCCAGCAGGCCAGGACAGGGGGCATACGAGCAGTACTTC.

The chain recombines TRBV28 with TRBJ2-7; D gene unclear. With 5 bases removed from V and 6 bases from J, the gap between germline ends came to 8 bases. CDR1 is MDHEN, CDR2 SYDVKM, per germline. The CDR3 sequence is 11 residues long. The CDR3 DNA sequence: TGTGCCAGCAGTAGCATACTCGAGCAGTACTTC. Residues: CASSSILEQYF.

This clonotype turned up a few times. The CDR3 DNA reads as TGCGCCAGCAGTGATGGGGGAGACTTGAATACGCAGTATTTT. It encodes CASSDGGDLNTQYF. V gene TRBV10-1 combines with J gene TRBJ2-3, with D perhaps TRBD1 or TRBD2 (5 bases each). This CDR3 region has 14 residues. The ends were cut back, 3 bases at V and 7 bases at J, with 14 bases in the middle. The V gene's germline CDR1 is WNHNN and CDR2 SYGVQD (reference sequence).

This clonotype was recorded many times. The gene calls are TRBV7-9 and TRBJ2-7; a weak D match, TRBD1 (6 bases). V was trimmed by 1 base and J by 3 bases, leaving 16 bases between them. There are 16 residues in the CDR3. CDR1 is SEHNR and CDR2 is FQNEAQ in the germline V gene (reference sequence). This CDR3 reads CASSLGPRDTNYEQYF. The CDR3 DNA follows: TGTGCCAGCAGCTTAGGACCCAGGGACACGAACTACGAGCAGTACTTC. Full variable domain (remainder filled in from reference TRBV7-9 and TRBJ2-7): DTGVSQNPRHKITKRGQNVTFRCDPISEHNRLYWYRQTLGQGPEFLTYFQNEAQLEKSRLLSDRFSAERPKGSFSTLEIQRTEQGDSAMYLCASSLGPRDTNYEQYFGPGTRLTVT.

The J gene is TRBJ1-2, the V gene TRBV29-1, with D possibly matching TRBD1 (5 bases). This CDR3 is built from 10 residues. V dropped 6 bases and J dropped 7 bases, with 9 bases sitting between them. The V gene's germline CDR1 is SQVTM and CDR2 ANQGSEA. The chain's CDR3 is CSVLQVGYTF. The DNA for the CDR3 is TGCAGCGTCCTACAGGTTGGCTACACCTTC.

To note about this clonotype: A much larger clone differs by one base, so this may be a read error. The CDR3 reads CSAPRCGETQYF. The CDR3 nucleotides are TGCAGTGCCCCCCGGTGTGGGGAGACCCAGTACTTC. The chain is built from TRBV20-1 and TRBJ2-5; D gene unclear. V gave up 6 bases and J gave up 5 bases, with 13 bases separating them. The germline V gene encodes CDR1 DFQATT and CDR2 SNEGSKA (reference sequence). The CDR3 has 12 residues.

The table lists this clonotype with a few counts. At one boundary the junction diverges from the germline segment, which might be a read error. The chain employs TRBV6-1 and TRBJ2-7; D unclear. The CDR3 runs 15 residues. CDR1 and CDR2 from the germline V gene are MNHNS and SASEGT. DNA of the CDR3: TGTGCCAGCAGTGAAGCCCCCTTTTTGGGCTACGGGCAGTACTTC. Translated: CASSEAPFLGYGQYF.

The gene calls are TRBV19 and TRBJ2-1, with D perhaps TRBD2 (6 bases). V lost 5 bases, J lost 12 bases, and 11 bases lay in between. In germline, CDR1 is LNHDA, CDR2 SQIVND (reference sequence). CDR3 length equals 11 residues. CDR3 in amino acids: CASSRGLWQFF. CDR3 DNA: TGTGCCAGTAGTCGGGGACTTTGGCAGTTCTTC.

V and J are TRBV10-3 and TRBJ2-1, with TRBD2 matching over 8 bases. The V segment lost 0 bases and the J segment 10 bases; nucleotides outside the gene matches: 8. The germline V gene has CDR1 ENHRY and CDR2 SYGVKD. The CDR3 extends over 15 amino acids. The CDR3 reads CAISESGLGVGEQFF. The CDR3 DNA follows: TGTGCCATCAGTGAGTCGGGACTAGGAGTGGGGGAGCAGTTCTTC.